This TCR beta chain was profiled in a study of T cells in localized non-small cell lung cancer. The germline V gene encodes CDR1 SGDLS and CDR2 YYNGEE. The CDR3 spans 16 residues. Trimming left V 0 bases short and J 0 bases short, with 9 bases between. Study-wide results and caveats: A median of roughly 50 of the top 100 tumor clones appeared in adjacent lung, which was paired and uninvolved. It was uninvolved adjacent lung that showed the highest T cell clonality, exceeding tumor. Density of T cells in blood, when higher, went with longer overall survival. Heterogeneity cannot be ruled out, as sequencing used one tumor region only.

Profiled with immunoSEQ multiplex PCR; TCRdb holds only in-frame clones, not every one. The table records about 24,000 clones, roughly nine tenths of them present only once. A word on this clone: What it binds is unknown.

The sequence was collected from a man between 35 and 75 years old with stage III squamous cell lung carcinoma. The specimen comprised peripheral blood, sampled before any cancer treatment. This rearrangement joins TRBV9 to TRBJ2-2; the D gene is possibly TRBD1 (6 bases). This chain's CDR3 is CASSVEGTTNTGELFF. CDR3 nucleotide sequence: TGTGCCAGCAGCGTAGAGGGGACAACGAACACCGGGGAGCTGTTTTTT.